This T cell receptor (beta chain) was recovered during a study of blood T cell repertoires in COVID-19. Turning to the study itself: T cells, B-cell-depleted T cells, or PBMCs supplied cDNA or gDNA.

TCRdb's copy holds only in-frame clones and misses some; the assay was immunoSEQ multiplex PCR. Of around 250,000 clones listed, roughly 90% are singletons. Those enrolled in Seattle joined during active infection and were followed longitudinally afterward. Sequenced sample: peripheral blood. This receptor was obtained from a woman between 55 and 75 years old with COVID-19, enrolled during active disease.

CDR3 amino acids: CASSLDGLEQETQYF. The DNA for the CDR3 is TGTGCCAGCAGCTTAGATGGTCTAGAGCAAGAGACCCAGTACTTC. The chain links TRBV11-2 to TRBJ2-5; D remains ambiguous. Between the trimmed V and J ends, which lost 0 bases and 2 bases, there was a span of 10 bases. The germline gives CDR1 SGHAT, CDR2 FQNNGV. CDR3 length: 15 amino acids. The full variable domain, with the rest looked up from reference TRBV11-2 and TRBJ2-5, is EAGVAQSPRYKIIEKRQSVAFWCNPISGHATLYWYQQILGQGPKLLIQFQNNGVVDDSQLPKDRFSAERLKGVDSTLKIQPAKLEDSAVYLCASSLDGLEQETQYFGPGTRLLVL.